This T cell receptor (beta chain) derives from a study of T cell repertoires in cytomegalovirus infection. Overall study context: Public TCR beta signatures marked donors with CMV infection and the matching HLA.

The CDR3 runs to 12 residues. Germline assignment: CDR1 SQVTM and CDR2 ANQGSEA. One entry per CDR3 protein results from TCRdb running MiXCR on the reads. The data hold about 360,000 distinct CDR3 sequences, with approximately 18% observed a single time. Study conclusions and caveats: Ex vivo, HLA-C-restricted CMV-specific TCR beta clonotypes prevailed over the rest of the response. People with CMV and the relevant HLA were identified by cumulative public TCR beta family frequency.

In regard to this clonotype: The antigen is undetermined. One junction end does not reproduce the germline sequence, and a read error may be involved.

The sample comprised PBMCs. The TCR originated in a human donor in good health (CMV status not recorded). Some clones in this sample may be carry-over from other donors' samples. The genes are TRBV29-1 and TRBJ1-4, with TRBD1 as a possible D gene (6 bases). In nucleotides, the CDR3 is TGCATCGTTGAGAGTGGGGGCGAAAAACTGTTTTTT. Translated: CIVESGGEKLFF.